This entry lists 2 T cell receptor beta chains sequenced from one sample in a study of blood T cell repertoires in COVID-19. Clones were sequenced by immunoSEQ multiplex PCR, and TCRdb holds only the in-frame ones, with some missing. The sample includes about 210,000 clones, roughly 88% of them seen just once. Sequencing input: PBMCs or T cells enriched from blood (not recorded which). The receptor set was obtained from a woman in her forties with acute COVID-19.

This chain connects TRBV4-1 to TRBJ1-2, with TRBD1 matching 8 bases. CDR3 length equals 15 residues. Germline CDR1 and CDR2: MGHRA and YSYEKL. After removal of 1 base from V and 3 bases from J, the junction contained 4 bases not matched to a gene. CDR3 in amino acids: CASSQGTGFDYGYTF. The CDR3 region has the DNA TGCGCCAGCAGCCAAGGGACAGGGTTTGACTATGGCTACACCTTC.

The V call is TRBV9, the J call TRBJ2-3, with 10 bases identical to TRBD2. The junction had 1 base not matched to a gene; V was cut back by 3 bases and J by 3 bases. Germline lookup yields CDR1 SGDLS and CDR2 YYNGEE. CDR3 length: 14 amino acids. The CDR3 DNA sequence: TGTGCCAGCAGCGCTAGCGGGGGAACAGATACGCAGTATTTT. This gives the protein CASSASGGTDTQYF.